Listed below are T cell receptor beta chains from one sample, sequenced in a study of regulatory T cells in long-lasting Graves disease. MiXCR was run by TCRdb on the multiplex PCR reads, yielding one entry per CDR3 protein. The table has some 430,000 distinct CDR3 sequences, 20% to 25% seen once. The source material was peripheral blood mononuclear cells (PBMCs), sampled when the disease was refractory, from a patient treated with antithyroid drugs. Source of these receptors: a female donor with Graves disease. The CDR3 runs from the conserved cysteine through the conserved F or W. D genes are given only for firm matches. Not all rows give a size; the values are once, few, many and, for expanded clones, a class.

abundance,d_gene,j_gene,v_gene,CDR3nt,CDR3aa
many,TRBD1,TRBJ2-7,TRBV7-2,TGTGCCAGCAGGAAAGCCACCGGGACAGTCTACGAGCAGTACTTC,CASRKATGTVYEQYF
few,TRBD2,TRBJ2-5,TRBV29-1,TGCAGCGTCCTCGGGACTAGCCAAGAGACCCAGTACTTC,CSVLGTSQETQYF
NA,NA,TRBJ1-2,TRBV20-1,TGCAGTGCTAGAGATCGGGGAGGGACGGTCTATGGCTACACCTTC,CSARDRGGTVYGYTF
many,NA,TRBJ1-6,TRBV10-3,TGTGCCATCAGTGAGTTTGATAATTCACCCCTCCACTTT,CAISEFDNSPLHF
few,NA,TRBJ2-1,TRBV29-1,TGCAGCGTTGAGCGGTTCAATGAGCAGTTCTTC,CSVERFNEQFF
many,TRBD2,TRBJ2-5,TRBV12-3/TRBV12-4,TGTGCCAGCAGTGGGACTACTACGAAGCACCAAGAGACCCAGTACTTC,CASSGTTTKHQETQYF
NA,TRBD1,TRBJ2-7,TRBV6-9,TGTGCCAGCAGTTACTTCCCCGGACAGGGCTACGAGCAGTACTTC,CASSYFPGQGYEQYF
many,NA,TRBJ1-2,TRBV19,TGTGCCAGTAGTATTGACGGCTCAAACTATGGCTACACCTTC,CASSIDGSNYGYTF
many,NA,TRBJ2-2,TRBV28,TGTGCCAGCAGGACCCCCGCACCCGGGGAGCTGTTTTTT,CASRTPAPGELFF
many,NA,TRBJ1-1,TRBV12-3/TRBV12-4,TGTGCCAGCACTCCCGCTTGGGGGGCCGAAGCTTTCTTT,CASTPAWGAEAFF
NA,NA,TRBJ2-3,TRBV19,TGTGCCAGTACGCCTCCGGGTGGCAACCGGGCCGCGTTCGCTCCAGATACGCAGTATTTT,CASTPPGGNRAAFAPDTQYF
many,TRBD1,TRBJ1-2,TRBV28,TGTGCCAGCAGCCCCCTTGGGACAGGGGGCGATGGCTACACCTTC,CASSPLGTGGDGYTF
few,NA,TRBJ2-2,TRBV20-1,TGCAGTGCCCCAGCGGACACCGGGGAGCTGTTTTTT,CSAPADTGELFF
few,TRBD1,TRBJ2-1,TRBV28,TGTGCCAGCAGCCAAAACCCGGGACAGTACAATGAGCAGTTCTTC,CASSQNPGQYNEQFF
few,TRBD1,TRBJ2-5,TRBV7-9,TGTGCCAGCAGCCTGGCTGAACAGGGGGCGAGGGAGACCCAGTACTTC,CASSLAEQGARETQYF
NA,TRBD2,TRBJ2-1,TRBV6-1,TGTGCCAGCAGTGAAGTGGTTAGCGGGAGGGGCGAGCAGTTCTTC,CASSEVVSGRGEQFF
once,NA,TRBJ2-7,TRBV15,TGTGCCACCAGCAGAGATCTTGGGGTAGGAAACGAGCAGTACTTC,CATSRDLGVGNEQYF
many,NA,TRBJ2-5,TRBV18,TGTGCCAGCTCACCTGAACAGGTGACCCAGTACTTC,CASSPEQVTQYF
few,TRBD1,TRBJ1-1,TRBV29-1,TGCAGCGTTGAAGCTGGTCGACAGGGGGGCACTGAAGCTTTCTTT,CSVEAGRQGGTEAFF
few,TRBD1,TRBJ1-6,TRBV20-1,TGCAGTGCAACCCCCTCGACAGGGGGCAATTCACCCCTCCACTTT,CSATPSTGGNSPLHF
NA,NA,TRBJ2-7,TRBV7-9,TGTGCCAGCAGCCTATCCCTGCAGGGATCCTACGAGCAGTACTTC,CASSLSLQGSYEQYF
few,NA,TRBJ2-7,TRBV7-2,TGTGCCAGCAGCTTGAGGCGGGGCCCTACCTACGAGCAGTACTTC,CASSLRRGPTYEQYF
NA,TRBD1,TRBJ1-6,TRBV5-1,TGCGCCAGCAGCTTGGCCGGGACAGCGTATAATTCACCCCTCCGCTTT,CASSLAGTAYNSPLRF
many,NA,TRBJ1-1,TRBV14,TGTGCCAGCAGCCAAGATATCTGGCGAGGCACTGAAGCTTTCTTT,CASSQDIWRGTEAFF
few,NA,TRBJ1-3,TRBV28,TGTGCCAGCAGCTTGGGGGGACCGGGTTGGAACACCATATATTTT,CASSLGGPGWNTIYF
NA,NA,TRBJ1-1,TRBV20-1,TGCAGTGCTAGAGACGGCGCCGGGAACACTGAAGCTTTCTTT,CSARDGAGNTEAFF
NA,TRBD2,TRBJ2-1,TRBV11-2,TGTGCCAGCAGCCTCGGACTAGCGGGGCGCTACCAGTTCTTC,CASSLGLAGRYQFF
many,TRBD1,TRBJ2-5,TRBV28,TGTGCCAGCAGTCTGGACAGGGAGGAGACCCAGTACTTC,CASSLDREETQYF
NA,NA,TRBJ2-3,TRBV28,TGTGCCAGCAGTTTGGGTGCTACGCAGTATTTT,CASSLGATQYF
NA,TRBD2,TRBJ2-3,TRBV2,TGTGCCAGCAAGCGGCTAGCGGGGGGGCCAACAGATACGCAGTATTTT,CASKRLAGGPTDTQYF
many,NA,TRBJ1-2,TRBV28,TGTGCCAGCTTTGACACGGACCCTTTAAGCTACACCTTC,CASFDTDPLSYTF
many,NA,TRBJ1-1,TRBV30,TGTGCCTGGAAACGGGCCTACACTGAAGCTTTCTTT,CAWKRAYTEAFF
few,NA,TRBJ1-2,TRBV25-1,TGTGCCAGCAGAGACATCCCCCCCTATGCTAACTATGGCTACACCTTC,CASRDIPPYANYGYTF
few,NA,TRBJ1-5,TRBV7-2,TGTGCCAGCAGCTTAGTTGGGGGGGTGAGCAATCAGCCCCAGCATTTT,CASSLVGGVSNQPQHF
few,NA,TRBJ1-1,TRBV3-1,TGTGCCAGCAGCAAGCTGGGGTCGGGAACTGAAGCTTTCTTT,CASSKLGSGTEAFF
NA,TRBD1,TRBJ1-2,TRBV4-3,TGCGCCAGCAGCCAAGATAAGGGGGCATTTAACTATGGCTACACCTTC,CASSQDKGAFNYGYTF